This T cell receptor beta chain was documented in a study of regulatory T cells in long-lasting Graves disease. Whole-study findings and limits: Favoring TRBV28, TRBJ1-2 and TRBJ2-5 was a feature seen in persistent disease.

Specified time point: newly diagnosed GD, antithyroid drugs for less than 3 months. Extracted PBMC RNA gave rise to the TCR library. Notes on this clonotype: As yet, its antigen is unknown.

Germline values: CDR1 SGHVS, CDR2 FQNEAQ. The CDR3 has 14 residues. Between the trimmed V and J ends, which lost 0 bases and 7 bases, there was a span of 13 bases. To make TCR beta libraries, researchers used iRepertoire HTBI primers and Arm-PCR of CDR3 regions. TCRdb re-analysed the multiplex PCR reads in MiXCR, keeping a single row per CDR3 protein. This table holds 500,000 or so distinct CDR3 sequences, around 15% found once. The same sample was also studied in work on T cells in Graves' hyperthyroidism and ophthalmopathy. This second study notes: Lactation, pregnancy, other autoimmune disease or uncontrolled infection led to exclusion of patients.

This receptor was taken from a man aged 35-49 years with Graves disease. The source was peripheral blood mononuclear cells (PBMCs), collected at new diagnosis, from a patient treated with antithyroid drugs. The chain links TRBV7-8 to TRBJ2-7; D perhaps matches TRBD2 (6 bases). Here the CDR3 reads CASSLAGLLREQYF. CDR3 nucleotide sequence: TGTGCCAGCAGCTTAGCTGGACTACTGAGGGAGCAGTACTTC.